This T cell receptor beta chain stems from a study of T cells in tuberculosis. Study-wide background: The T cells targeted glucose monomycolate, a mycobacterial lipid, via CD1B.

Here immunoSEQ multiplex PCR was the method, and the copy in TCRdb shows in-frame clones only, minus some. The data show approximately 60,000 clones, 81% seen once. After thawing and overnight rest, PBMC were stained with GMM-loaded CD1B tetramer, viability dye and anti-CD3 for sorting. The lipid loaded on the CD1B tetramers was C32 glucose monomycolate from Rhodococcus equi. Germline CDR1 GTSNPN, CDR2 SVGIG (reference sequence). The CDR3 totals 14 residues. The V call is TRBV30, the J call TRBJ2-5; 8 bases match TRBD1. The DNA end lines up better with TRBJ2-7; the J call may be wrong. This receptor was taken from an adult woman with latent tuberculosis. The sequencing sample was made of CD1b-GMM tetramer-negative cells sorted from PBMCs. This chain's CDR3 is CAWIDRGSPYEQYF. The CDR3 coding sequence is TGTGCCTGGATCGACAGGGGCAGTCCCTACGAGCAGTACTTC.